The following is a T cell receptor beta chain sequence with its context. The target antigen is unknown. A roughly 120-subject validation cohort, separate from the approximately 700-subject first cohort, supplied the donors. Data came from immunoSEQ multiplex PCR; TCRdb stores just in-frame clones and leaves some out. The profile shows approximately 59,000 clones, 93% of them singletons. The CDR3 loop spans 14 amino acids. This entry belongs to a study of cytomegalovirus exposure and HLA in healthy donors. Overall study results and limits: Associated with cytomegalovirus, according to the listing, were around 170 TCR beta chains.

V is TRBV21-1 and J is TRBJ1-2; TRBD1 is taken as the D call from the table, unchecked against the DNA. TRBV21-1 is classified as a pseudogene. The sequencing sample was made of PBMCs. The TCR sequence derives from a young woman in good health and CMV-seropositive. The CDR3 region has the DNA TGTGCCAGCAGCGGGACAGGGAGAGTCTATGGCTACACCTTC. It codes for CASSGTGRVYGYTF.